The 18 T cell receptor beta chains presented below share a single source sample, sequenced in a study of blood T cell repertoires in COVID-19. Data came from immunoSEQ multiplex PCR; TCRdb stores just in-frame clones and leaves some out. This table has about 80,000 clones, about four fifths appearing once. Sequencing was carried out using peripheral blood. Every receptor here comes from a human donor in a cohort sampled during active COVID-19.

The CDR3 sequence: CASMTGATTNSPLHF. For the CDR3, the DNA is TGTGCCAGCATGACAGGGGCTACTACAAATTCACCCCTCCACTTT. The V call is TRBV28, the J call TRBJ1-6; 8 bases are shared with TRBD1. The length of the CDR3 is 15 residues. V gave up 7 bases and J gave up 7 bases; unmatched junction bases: 9. The germline CDR1 and CDR2 sequences are MDHEN and SYDVKM. The whole variable domain, remainder taken from reference TRBV28 and TRBJ1-6, is DVKVTQSSRYLVKRTGEKVFLECVQDMDHENMFWYRQDPGLGLRLIYFSYDVKMKEKGDIPEGYSVSREKKERFSLILESASTNQTSMYLCASMTGATTNSPLHFGNGTRLTVT.

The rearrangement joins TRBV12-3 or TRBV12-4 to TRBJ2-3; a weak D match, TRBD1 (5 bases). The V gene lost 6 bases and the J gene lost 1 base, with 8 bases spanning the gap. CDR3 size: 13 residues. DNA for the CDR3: TGTGCCAGCAGGCCGACAGGCACAGATACGCAGTATTTT. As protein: CASRPTGTDTQYF.

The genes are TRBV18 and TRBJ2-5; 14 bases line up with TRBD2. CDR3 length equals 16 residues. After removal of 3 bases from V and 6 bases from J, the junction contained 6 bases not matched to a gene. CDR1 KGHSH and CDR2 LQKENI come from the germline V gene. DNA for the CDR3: TGTGCCAGCTCACCTTCCGGGACTAGCGGGAGACAGACCCAGTACTTC. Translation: CASSPSGTSGRQTQYF.

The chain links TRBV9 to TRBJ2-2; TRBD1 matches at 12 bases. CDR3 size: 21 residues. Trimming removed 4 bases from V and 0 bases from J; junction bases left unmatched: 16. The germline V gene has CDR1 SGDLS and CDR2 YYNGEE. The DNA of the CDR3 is TGTGCCAGCAGCAAACGGAGACCGGGACAGGGGGCATTCGCGAACACCGGGGAGCTGTTTTTT. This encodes CASSKRRPGQGAFANTGELFF.

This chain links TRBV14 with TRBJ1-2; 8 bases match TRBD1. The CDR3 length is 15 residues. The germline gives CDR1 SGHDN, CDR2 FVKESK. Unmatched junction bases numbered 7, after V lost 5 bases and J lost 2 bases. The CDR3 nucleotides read TGTGCCAGCAGCGTCTTAGGACAGGGCAACTATGGCTACACCTTC. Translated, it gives CASSVLGQGNYGYTF.

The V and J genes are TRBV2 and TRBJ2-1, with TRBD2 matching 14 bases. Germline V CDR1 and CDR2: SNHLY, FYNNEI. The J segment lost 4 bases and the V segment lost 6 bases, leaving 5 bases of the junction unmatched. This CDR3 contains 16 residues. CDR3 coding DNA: TGTGCCAGCAGCGGGACTAGCGGGGGCCCTTACAATGAGCAGTTCTTC. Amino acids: CASSGTSGGPYNEQFF.

The CDR3 is CAISESMGTGLETQYF. The CDR3 nucleotides read TGTGCCATCAGTGAGTCCATGGGGACAGGGCTGGAGACCCAGTACTTC. The V call is TRBV10-3, the J call TRBJ2-5, with 9 bases that match TRBD1. The CDR3 is 16 amino acids. J gave up 5 bases and V 0 bases, and 7 bases lay outside the gene matches. Germline loops: CDR1 ENHRY, CDR2 SYGVKD.

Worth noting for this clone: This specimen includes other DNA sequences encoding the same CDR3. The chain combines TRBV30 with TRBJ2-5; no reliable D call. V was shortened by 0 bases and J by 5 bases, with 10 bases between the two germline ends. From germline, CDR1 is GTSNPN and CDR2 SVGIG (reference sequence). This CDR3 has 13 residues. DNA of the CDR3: TGTGCCTGGAGTGTACGGGTTCGGGAGACCCAGTACTTC. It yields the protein CAWSVRVRETQYF.

Here the CDR3 reads CASSLTGTGRNTQYF. The CDR3 DNA is TGTGCCAGCAGCTTGACGGGGACAGGTCGAAATACGCAGTATTTT. The chain recombines TRBV5-6 with TRBJ2-3; 8 nucleotides match TRBD1. Germline loops: CDR1 SGHDT, CDR2 YYEEEE. This CDR3 has 15 amino acids. With 1 base clipped from V and 7 bases from J, the junction kept 8 bases outside the gene matches.

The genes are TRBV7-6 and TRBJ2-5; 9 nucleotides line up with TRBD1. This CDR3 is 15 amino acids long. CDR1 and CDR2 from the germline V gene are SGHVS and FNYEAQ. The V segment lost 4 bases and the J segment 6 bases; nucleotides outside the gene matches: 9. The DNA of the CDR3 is TGTGCCAGCAGCTCCGGGGGTGGGACAGGGAAGACCCAGTACTTC. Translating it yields CASSSGGGTGKTQYF.

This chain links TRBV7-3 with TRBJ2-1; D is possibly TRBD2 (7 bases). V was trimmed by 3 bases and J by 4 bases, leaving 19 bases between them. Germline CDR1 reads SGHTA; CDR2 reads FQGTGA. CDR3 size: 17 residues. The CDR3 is CASSFRGGEAGYNEQFF. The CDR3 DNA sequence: TGTGCCAGCAGCTTCAGGGGAGGGGAAGCAGGTTACAATGAGCAGTTCTTC. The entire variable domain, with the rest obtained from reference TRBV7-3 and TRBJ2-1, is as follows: GAGVSQTPSNKVTEKGKYVELRCDPISGHTALYWYRQSLGQGPEFLIYFQGTGAADDSGLPNDRFFAVRPEGSVSTLKIQRTERGDSAVYLCASSFRGGEAGYNEQFFGPGTRLTVL.

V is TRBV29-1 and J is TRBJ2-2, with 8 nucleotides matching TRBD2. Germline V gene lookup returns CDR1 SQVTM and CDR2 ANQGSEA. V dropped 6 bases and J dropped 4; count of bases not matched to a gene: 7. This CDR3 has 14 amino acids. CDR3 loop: CSVTGGSGTGELFF. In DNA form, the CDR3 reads TGCAGCGTGACGGGGGGGTCCGGCACCGGGGAGCTGTTTTTT.

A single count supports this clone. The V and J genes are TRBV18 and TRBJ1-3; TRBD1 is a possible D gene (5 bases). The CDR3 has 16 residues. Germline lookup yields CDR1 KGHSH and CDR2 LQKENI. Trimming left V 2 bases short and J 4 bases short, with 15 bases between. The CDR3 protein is CASSPESAYRGNTIYF. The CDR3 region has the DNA TGTGCCAGCTCACCAGAGAGCGCCTACAGGGGAAACACCATATATTTT.

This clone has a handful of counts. CDR3 sequence: CASSLPSREQFF. The CDR3 DNA is TGTGCCAGCAGTCTCCCTAGCCGGGAGCAGTTCTTC. The chain links TRBV6-2 or TRBV6-3 to TRBJ2-1; possible D gene TRBD2, 5 bases. CDR3 length: 12 amino acids. Germline V CDR1 and CDR2: MNHEY, SVGEGT. V lost 5 bases and J 10 bases, leaving 12 bases between the germline ends.

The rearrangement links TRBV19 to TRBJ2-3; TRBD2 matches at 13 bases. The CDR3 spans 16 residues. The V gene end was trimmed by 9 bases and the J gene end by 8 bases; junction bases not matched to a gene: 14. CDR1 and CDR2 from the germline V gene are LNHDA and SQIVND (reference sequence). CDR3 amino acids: CASLGLAGVPQGTQYF. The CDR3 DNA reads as TGTGCCAGCCTCGGACTAGCGGGGGTACCGCAGGGTACGCAGTATTTT.

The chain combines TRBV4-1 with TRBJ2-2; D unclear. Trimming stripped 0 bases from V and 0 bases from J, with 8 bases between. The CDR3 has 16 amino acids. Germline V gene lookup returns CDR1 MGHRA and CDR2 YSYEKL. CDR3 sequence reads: CASSQEEAANTGELFF. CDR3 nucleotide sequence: TGCGCCAGCAGCCAAGAAGAGGCCGCGAACACCGGGGAGCTGTTTTTT.

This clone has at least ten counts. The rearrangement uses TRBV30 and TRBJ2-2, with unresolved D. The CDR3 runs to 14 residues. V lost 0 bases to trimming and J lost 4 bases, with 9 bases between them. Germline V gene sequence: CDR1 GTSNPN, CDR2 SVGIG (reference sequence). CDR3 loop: CAWSVNLLTGELFF. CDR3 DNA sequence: TGTGCCTGGAGTGTAAACTTGCTCACCGGGGAGCTGTTTTTT.

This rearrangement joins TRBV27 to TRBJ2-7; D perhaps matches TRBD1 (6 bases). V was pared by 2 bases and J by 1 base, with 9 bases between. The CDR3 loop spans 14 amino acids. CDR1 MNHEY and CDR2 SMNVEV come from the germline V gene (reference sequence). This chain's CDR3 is CASSLGTTSYEQYF. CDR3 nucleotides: TGTGCCAGCAGTTTAGGGACAACTTCCTACGAGCAGTACTTC.